Each of the 21 T cell receptor beta chains below was sequenced from the same sample in a study of shared clonotypes between healthy human individuals. Produced via immunoSEQ multiplex PCR; TCRdb's table is partial and in-frame only. Found here are 850,000 to 1,200,000 clones, approximately 72% of them singletons; the top ten hold about 1.4%. The sample taken for sequencing was memory CD4+ T cells sorted from blood. This sample's subset: CD45RA-negative fraction. The origin of the receptors is a man between 18 and 29 years old in good health.

The genes are TRBV10-3 and TRBJ1-2; D remains unclear. CDR1 and CDR2 from the germline V gene are ENHRY and SYGVKD. Trimming cost V 7 bases and J 4 bases, with 13 bases left between them. The length of the CDR3 is 13 residues. The CDR3 region is CAINSLTTYGYTF. CDR3 DNA: TGTGCCATCAATTCCCTTACCACCTATGGCTACACCTTC.

The chain joins TRBV5-1 to TRBJ2-7; 12 bases are shared with TRBD1. Germline assignment: CDR1 SGHRS and CDR2 YFSETQ. J was trimmed by 6 bases and V by 4 bases; bases with no gene match: 8. The CDR3 is made up of 15 amino acids. CDR3 amino acids: CASSPGTGGSSEQYF. The CDR3 region has the DNA TGCGCCAGCAGCCCAGGGACAGGGGGCTCTAGCGAGCAGTACTTC.

This sequence joins TRBV18 and TRBJ1-6; 8 nucleotides agree with TRBD1. CDR1 is KGHSH, CDR2 LQKENI, per germline. The J segment lost 5 bases and the V segment lost 8 bases, leaving 8 bases of the junction unmatched. This CDR3 has 15 residues. The CDR3 coding sequence is TGTGCCAGCCCTCCCCAGGACAGGGATAATTCACCCCTCCACTTT. It is translated as CASPPQDRDNSPLHF.

The V call is TRBV9, the J call TRBJ2-5; D unresolved. The CDR3 length is 14 residues. V was pared by 1 base and J by 1 base, with 8 bases between. Germline V gene data show CDR1 as SGDLS and CDR2 as YYNGEE. The CDR3 reads CASSVQVSQETQYF. In DNA form, the CDR3 reads TGTGCCAGCAGCGTACAGGTCAGCCAAGAGACCCAGTACTTC.

The V and J genes are TRBV5-1 and TRBJ1-5; 8 nucleotides match TRBD1. The CDR3 extends over 15 amino acids. V shed 6 bases and J 3 bases; nucleotides not matched to a gene: 8. From germline, CDR1 is SGHRS and CDR2 YFSETQ. In DNA form, the CDR3 reads TGCGCCAGCACCCAAAACAGGGGGGACAATCAGCCCCAGCATTTT. It codes for CASTQNRGDNQPQHF.

V usage is TRBV5-4 and J usage is TRBJ1-4, with D uncertain. Germline V gene sequence: CDR1 SGHNT, CDR2 YYREEE (reference sequence). V gave up 0 bases and J gave up 3 bases, with 3 bases separating them. CDR3 length: 13 residues. CDR3 DNA: TGTGCCAGCAGCTTGGCAGCTAATGAAAAACTGTTTTTT. This codes for CASSLAANEKLFF.

The chain employs TRBV7-3 and TRBJ2-3, with D possibly matching TRBD2 (6 bases). Germline V gives CDR1 SGHTA, CDR2 FQGTGA. CDR3 size: 13 residues. Trimming stripped 5 bases from V and 8 bases from J, with 14 bases between. CDR3 in amino acids: CASSQTRDVTQYF. The CDR3 coding sequence is TGTGCCAGCAGCCAGACTAGAGATGTTACGCAGTATTTT.

This clone occurred a few times. This CDR3 is also generated by other DNA sequences in the sample. The chain carries TRBV6-5 and TRBJ2-7; 15 nucleotides line up with TRBD2. V trimming: 6 bases; J trimming: 6 bases; junction bases outside the gene matches: 6. There are 15 residues in the CDR3. The germline gives CDR1 MNHEY, CDR2 SVGAGI. CDR3: CASSRGLAGGGEQYF. For the CDR3, the DNA is TGTGCCAGCAGCCGGGGACTAGCGGGAGGAGGCGAGCAGTACTTC.

This clone was detected once. A much larger clonotype is one base distant, so this may be a read error. This CDR3 is also generated by other DNA sequences in the sample. The chain employs TRBV5-4 and TRBJ1-2; 7 positions agree with TRBD1. Trimming cost V 4 bases and J 4 bases; bases outside gene matches: 4. Germline assignment: CDR1 SGHNT and CDR2 YYREEE (reference sequence). The CDR3 loop spans 13 amino acids. CDR3: CASSPDRSYGYTF. CDR3 in DNA: TGTGCCAGCAGCCCGGACAGGAGCTATGGCTACACCTTC.

The chain uses TRBV5-1 and TRBJ2-7; 9 bases are shared with TRBD1. The CDR3 is 14 residues long. From germline, CDR1 is SGHRS and CDR2 YFSETQ. V lost 6 bases, J lost 5 bases, and 9 bases stayed unmatched. The CDR3 DNA sequence: TGCGCCAGCAACTCCGGACAGGGGTTCGACGAGCAGTACTTC. This codes for CASNSGQGFDEQYF. Full variable domain (outside the CDR3, taken from reference TRBV5-1 and TRBJ2-7): KAGVTQTPRYLIKTRGQQVTLSCSPISGHRSVSWYQQTPGQGLQFLFEYFSETQRNKGNFPGRFSGRQFSNSRSEMNVSTLELGDSALYLCASNSGQGFDEQYFGPGTRLTVT.

Regarding this clone: This specimen includes other DNA sequences encoding the same CDR3. The J gene is TRBJ1-1, the V gene TRBV9, with unresolved D. Germline-derived CDR1 and CDR2 are SGDLS and YYNGEE. CDR3 length: 14 residues. V dropped 0 bases and J dropped 1 base, with 7 bases sitting between them. The CDR3 DNA sequence: TGTGCCAGCAGCGTAGCATCCGGGAACACTGAAGCTTTCTTT. Its protein product is CASSVASGNTEAFF.

The chain carries TRBV5-4 and TRBJ2-6; 9 bases are shared with TRBD2. Germline V gene data show CDR1 as SGHNT and CDR2 as YYREEE (reference sequence). Trimming took 2 bases from V and 0 from J; bases not matched to a gene: 6. The CDR3 runs 18 residues. CDR3 in DNA: TGTGCCAGCAGCTTCGCGGGAGGGCCCGTCTCTGGGGCCAACGTCCTGACTTTC. It encodes CASSFAGGPVSGANVLTF.

This sequence joins TRBV9 and TRBJ2-7, with D maybe TRBD2 (5 bases). V lost 4 bases to trimming and J lost 3 bases, with 11 bases between them. CDR1 and CDR2 (germline): SGDLS, YYNGEE. The length of the CDR3 is 13 residues. The CDR3 reads CASSPGLLYEQYF. For the CDR3, the DNA is TGTGCCAGCAGCCCTGGACTGCTCTACGAGCAGTACTTC.

As for this clone: A much more abundant neighbour one base away suggests this may be a read error. The same CDR3 can be traced to other DNA sequences in this sample. The chain uses TRBV28 and TRBJ1-5, with 10 positions matching TRBD1. This CDR3 spans 14 amino acids. Germline values: CDR1 MDHEN, CDR2 SYDVKM. V shed 5 bases, J shed 5 bases, and the junction held 3 bases outside the gene matches. The CDR3: CASSPGTGDQPQHF. In nucleotides, the CDR3 is TGTGCCAGCAGTCCCGGGACAGGGGATCAGCCCCAGCATTTT.

The gene calls are TRBV13 and TRBJ2-2; 9 positions agree with TRBD1. Germline-derived CDR1 and CDR2 are PRHDT and FYEKMQ (reference sequence). J was trimmed by 5 bases and V by 3 bases; bases with no gene match: 4. The CDR3 length is 15 residues. CDR3 coding DNA: TGTGCCAGCAGCTTCGGGACAGGGAAGACCGGGGAGCTGTTTTTT. Its translation is CASSFGTGKTGELFF. The full variable domain, with the rest looked up from reference TRBV13 and TRBJ2-2, is AAGVIQSPRHLIKEKRETATLKCYPIPRHDTVYWYQQGPGQDPQFLISFYEKMQSDKGSIPDRFSAQQFSDYHSELNMSSLELGDSALYFCASSFGTGKTGELFFGEGSRLTVL.

This clone was counted ten times or more. This chain links TRBV4-1 with TRBJ1-1; D might be TRBD1 (5 bases). Germline loops: CDR1 MGHRA, CDR2 YSYEKL. This CDR3 spans 15 amino acids. V lost 0 bases and J lost 5, with 13 bases in between. The DNA of the CDR3 is TGCGCCAGCAGCCAAGAGAGAGCAGGGAGGACTGAAGCTTTCTTT. Its protein product is CASSQERAGRTEAFF.

The chain recombines TRBV5-1 with TRBJ1-2; TRBD1 is a possible D gene (6 bases). V was pared by 3 bases and J by 2 bases, with 11 bases between. The CDR3 length is 14 residues. Germline V gene lookup returns CDR1 SGHRS and CDR2 YFSETQ. This CDR3 is CASSSQQGNYGYTF. The CDR3 DNA reads as TGCGCCAGCAGCTCACAACAGGGCAACTATGGCTACACCTTC.

This clone was counted once. The J gene is TRBJ2-1, the V gene TRBV7-2; no clear D gene. The germline V and J ends were trimmed by 2 bases and 5 bases, with 7 bases remaining between them. The CDR3 runs to 13 residues. Looked up from germline, CDR1 is SGHTA and CDR2 is FQGNSA. CDR3 residues: CASSLFLDNEQFF. As DNA, the CDR3 is TGTGCCAGCAGCTTATTTTTGGACAATGAGCAGTTCTTC.

CDR3: CASSLGLAGVQETQYF. DNA for the CDR3: TGTGCCAGCAGCTTAGGCCTAGCGGGAGTACAAGAGACCCAGTACTTC. The V call is TRBV7-2, the J call TRBJ2-5, with 10 positions matching TRBD2. The length of the CDR3 is 16 residues. Germline V gene data show CDR1 as SGHTA and CDR2 as FQGNSA. V lost 1 base, J lost 2 bases, and 4 bases stayed unmatched.

The chain combines TRBV9 with TRBJ2-5; D might be TRBD2 (5 bases). With 0 bases removed from V and 6 bases from J, the gap between germline ends came to 12 bases. This CDR3 contains 14 residues. Germline CDR1 reads SGDLS; CDR2 reads YYNGEE. Written as DNA, the CDR3 is TGTGCCAGCAGCGTAGCTACGGGGTGGCAGACCCAGTACTTC. Protein: CASSVATGWQTQYF.

V usage is TRBV2 and J usage is TRBJ2-6; no reliable D call. Trimming stripped 4 bases from V and 2 bases from J, with 15 bases between. CDR1 and CDR2 (germline): SNHLY, FYNNEI. The CDR3 covers 17 residues. The CDR3 DNA is TGTGCCAGCAGTGGGGCTTACCTGACCCCTGGGGCCAACGTCCTGACTTTC. It yields the protein CASSGAYLTPGANVLTF. Complete variable domain (other parts from reference TRBV2 and TRBJ2-6): EPEVTQTPSHQVTQMGQEVILRCVPISNHLYFYWYRQILGQKVEFLVSFYNNEISEKSEIFDDQFSVERPDGSNFTLKIRSTKLEDSAMYFCASSGAYLTPGANVLTFGAGSRLTVL.